This TCR beta chain appears in the sequencing data of a study of blood T cells in healthy people across ages. The second PCR ran roughly 7 to 12 cycles with a sample-barcoded 5' primer and J-beta primers. TCRdb used MiXCR to reprocess the 5' RACE reads, holding one entry per CDR3 protein. The repertoire holds more than 650,000 distinct CDR3 sequences, with approximately 53% as singletons. After removal of 4 bases from V and 9 bases from J, the junction contained 13 bases not matched to a gene. This CDR3 has 15 residues. Germline CDR1 SGHRS, CDR2 YFSETQ. The rearrangement uses TRBV5-1 and TRBJ2-1; 7 nucleotides align to TRBD2. The specimen was blood. The clonotype comes from a man at least 80 years old in good health. The CDR3 reads CASSPARISSGEQFF. As DNA, the CDR3 is TGCGCCAGCAGCCCGGCCAGGATATCTAGCGGTGAGCAGTTCTTC.